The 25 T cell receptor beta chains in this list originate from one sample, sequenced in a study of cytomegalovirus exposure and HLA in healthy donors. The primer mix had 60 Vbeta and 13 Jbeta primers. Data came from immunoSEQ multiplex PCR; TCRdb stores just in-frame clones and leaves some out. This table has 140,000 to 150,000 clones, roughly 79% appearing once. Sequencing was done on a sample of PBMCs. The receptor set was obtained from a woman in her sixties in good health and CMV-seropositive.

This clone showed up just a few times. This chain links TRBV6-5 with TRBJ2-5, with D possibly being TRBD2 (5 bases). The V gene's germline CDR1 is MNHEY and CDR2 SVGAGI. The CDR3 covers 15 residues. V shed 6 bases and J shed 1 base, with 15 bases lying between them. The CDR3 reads CASRDSIQSQETQYF. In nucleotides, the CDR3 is TGTGCCAGCAGGGACTCGATACAGTCCCAAGAGACCCAGTACTTC.

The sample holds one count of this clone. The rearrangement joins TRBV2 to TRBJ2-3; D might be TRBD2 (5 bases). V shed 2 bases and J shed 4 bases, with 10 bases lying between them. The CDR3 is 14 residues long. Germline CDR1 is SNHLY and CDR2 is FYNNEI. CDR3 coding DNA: TGTGCCAGCAGTGAAAGGGCGCGGGCAGATACGCAGTATTTT. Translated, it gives CASSERARADTQYF.

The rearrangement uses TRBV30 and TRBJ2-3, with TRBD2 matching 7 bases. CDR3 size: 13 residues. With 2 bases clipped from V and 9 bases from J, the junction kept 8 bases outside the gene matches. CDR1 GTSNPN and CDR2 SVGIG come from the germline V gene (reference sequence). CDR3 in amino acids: CAWSPAGVGTQYF. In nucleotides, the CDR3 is TGTGCCTGGAGTCCGGCGGGAGTGGGAACGCAGTATTTT. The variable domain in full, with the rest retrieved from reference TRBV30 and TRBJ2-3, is SQTIHQWPATLVQPVGSPLSLECTVEGTSNPNLYWYRQAAGRGLQLLFYSVGIGQISSEVPQNLSASRPQDRQFILSSKKLLLSDSGFYLCAWSPAGVGTQYFGPGTRLTVL.

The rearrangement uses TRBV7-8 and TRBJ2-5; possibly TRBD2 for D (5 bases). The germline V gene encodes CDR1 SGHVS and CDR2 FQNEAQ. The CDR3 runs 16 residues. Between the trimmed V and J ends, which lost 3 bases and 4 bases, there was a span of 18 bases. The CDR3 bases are TGTGCCAGCAGCTTCCTCGGAGGTGTTTACGGAGAGACCCAGTACTTC. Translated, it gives CASSFLGGVYGETQYF.

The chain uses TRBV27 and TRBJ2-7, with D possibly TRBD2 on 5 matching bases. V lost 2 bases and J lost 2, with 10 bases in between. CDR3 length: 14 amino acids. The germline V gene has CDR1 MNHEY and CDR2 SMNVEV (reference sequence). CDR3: CASSLEGIPYEQYF. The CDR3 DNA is TGTGCCAGCAGTTTAGAGGGAATACCCTACGAGCAGTACTTC.

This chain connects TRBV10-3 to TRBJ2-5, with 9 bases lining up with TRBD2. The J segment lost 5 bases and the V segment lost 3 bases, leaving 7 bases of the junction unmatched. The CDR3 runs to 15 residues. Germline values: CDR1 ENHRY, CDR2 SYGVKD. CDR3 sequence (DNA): TGTGCCATCAGTGATCGCGGGAGGGCCACGGAGACCCAGTACTTC. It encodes CAISDRGRATETQYF.

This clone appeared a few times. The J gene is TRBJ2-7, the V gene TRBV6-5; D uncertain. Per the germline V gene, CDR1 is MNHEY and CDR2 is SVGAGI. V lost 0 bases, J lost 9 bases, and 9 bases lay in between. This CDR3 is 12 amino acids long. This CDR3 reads CASSYSRGRQYF. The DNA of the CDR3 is TGTGCCAGCAGTTACTCCAGAGGTCGGCAGTACTTC.

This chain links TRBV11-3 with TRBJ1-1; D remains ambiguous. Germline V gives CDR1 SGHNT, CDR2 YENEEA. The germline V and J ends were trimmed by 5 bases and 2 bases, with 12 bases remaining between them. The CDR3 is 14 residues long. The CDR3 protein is CASSEDLPNTEAFF. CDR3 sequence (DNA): TGTGCCAGCAGCGAGGATCTCCCTAACACTGAAGCTTTCTTT.

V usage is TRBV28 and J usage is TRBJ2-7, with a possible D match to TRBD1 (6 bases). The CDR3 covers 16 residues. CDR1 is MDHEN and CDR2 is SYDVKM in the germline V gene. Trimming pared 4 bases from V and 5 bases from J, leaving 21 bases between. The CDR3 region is CASSYTWTVPRNEQYF. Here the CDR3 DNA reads TGTGCCAGCAGTTATACCTGGACAGTCCCAAGGAACGAGCAGTACTTC. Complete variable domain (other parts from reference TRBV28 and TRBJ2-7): DVKVTQSSRYLVKRTGEKVFLECVQDMDHENMFWYRQDPGLGLRLIYFSYDVKMKEKGDIPEGYSVSREKKERFSLILESASTNQTSMYLCASSYTWTVPRNEQYFGPGTRLTVT.

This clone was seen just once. The CDR3 here is CASRLDRLSGNTIYF. The CDR3, as DNA: TGTGCCAGCAGACTAGACCGTCTCTCTGGAAACACCATATATTTT. The chain carries TRBV5-5 and TRBJ1-3, with no clear D. The V gene lost 5 bases and the J gene lost 0 bases, with 12 bases spanning the gap. The germline V gene encodes CDR1 SGHKS and CDR2 YYEKEE (reference sequence). This CDR3 has 15 amino acids.

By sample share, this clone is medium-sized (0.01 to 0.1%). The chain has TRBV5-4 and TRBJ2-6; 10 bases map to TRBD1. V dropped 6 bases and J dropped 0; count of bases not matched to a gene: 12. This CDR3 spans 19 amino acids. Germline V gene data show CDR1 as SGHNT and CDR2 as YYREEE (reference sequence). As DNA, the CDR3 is TGTGCCAGCACCAATCCAACCGGGACAGGGGCCTCTGGGGCCAACGTCCTGACTTTC. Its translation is CASTNPTGTGASGANVLTF.

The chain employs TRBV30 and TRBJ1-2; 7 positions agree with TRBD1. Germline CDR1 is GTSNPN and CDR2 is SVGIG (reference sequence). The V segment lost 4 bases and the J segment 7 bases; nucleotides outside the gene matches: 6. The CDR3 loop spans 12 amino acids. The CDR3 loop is CAWTTGVGGYTF. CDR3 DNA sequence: TGTGCCTGGACAACAGGGGTTGGTGGCTACACCTTC.

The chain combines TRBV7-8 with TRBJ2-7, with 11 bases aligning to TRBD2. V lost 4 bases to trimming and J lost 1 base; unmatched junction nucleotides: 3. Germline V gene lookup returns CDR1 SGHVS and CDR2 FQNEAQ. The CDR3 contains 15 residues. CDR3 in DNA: TGTGCCAGCAGCTCCGGACTAGCGGGTTCCTACGAGCAGTACTTC. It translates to CASSSGLAGSYEQYF.

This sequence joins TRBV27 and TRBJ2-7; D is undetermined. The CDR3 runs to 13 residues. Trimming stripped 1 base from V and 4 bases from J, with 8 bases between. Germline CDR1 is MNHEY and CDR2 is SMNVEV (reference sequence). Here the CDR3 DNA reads TGTGCCAGCAGTTTATTCAACGGGTACGAGCAGTACTTC. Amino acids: CASSLFNGYEQYF.

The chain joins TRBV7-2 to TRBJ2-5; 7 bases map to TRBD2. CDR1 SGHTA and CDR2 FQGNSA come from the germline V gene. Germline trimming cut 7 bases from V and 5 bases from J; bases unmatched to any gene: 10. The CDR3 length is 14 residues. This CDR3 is CASKRGRADETQYF. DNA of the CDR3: TGTGCCAGCAAAAGAGGGAGGGCCGATGAGACCCAGTACTTC.

CDR3 nucleotide sequence: TGTGCCAGCAGTCGTGGGACTAGCGGGAGTGCCGAGCAGTACTTC. It is translated as CASSRGTSGSAEQYF. The chain has TRBV6-5 and TRBJ2-7; 14 bases line up with TRBD2. There are 15 residues in the CDR3. The V gene's germline CDR1 is MNHEY and CDR2 SVGAGI. V was clipped by 5 bases and J by 6 bases; unmatched bases: 6.

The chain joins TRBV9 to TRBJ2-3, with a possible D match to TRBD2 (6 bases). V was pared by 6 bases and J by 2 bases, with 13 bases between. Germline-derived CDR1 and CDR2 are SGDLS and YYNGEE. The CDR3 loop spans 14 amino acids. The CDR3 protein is CASNKRAITDTQYF. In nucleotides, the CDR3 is TGTGCCAGCAATAAGCGGGCCATCACAGATACGCAGTATTTT.

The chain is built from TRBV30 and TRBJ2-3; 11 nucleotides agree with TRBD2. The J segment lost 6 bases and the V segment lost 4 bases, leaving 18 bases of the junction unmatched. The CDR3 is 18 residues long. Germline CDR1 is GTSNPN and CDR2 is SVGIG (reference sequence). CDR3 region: CAWTNPPRGSGRADTQYF. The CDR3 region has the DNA TGTGCCTGGACCAACCCCCCGCGGGGTAGCGGGAGGGCTGATACGCAGTATTTT.

The CDR3 nucleotides read TGCGCCAGCAGCCAAGGTTTACGGACAGCCGAGCAGTACTTC. Translated, it gives CASSQGLRTAEQYF. The genes are TRBV4-1 and TRBJ2-7; D is possibly TRBD1 (6 bases). CDR3 length equals 14 residues. Germline-derived CDR1 and CDR2 are MGHRA and YSYEKL. The V end lost 1 base, the J end lost 6 bases, and 13 bases lay between the germline ends.

CDR3 loop: CASSLFGAGLAGDTQYF. CDR3 sequence (DNA): TGTGCCAGCAGCTTATTTGGGGCGGGACTAGCAGGAGATACGCAGTATTTT. The J gene is TRBJ2-3, the V gene TRBV7-2, with 9 bases lining up with TRBD2. From germline, CDR1 is SGHTA and CDR2 FQGNSA. This CDR3 is built from 17 residues. V trimming: 2 bases; J trimming: 5 bases; junction bases outside the gene matches: 11.

CDR3 residues: CASWTGINEQFF. CDR3 nucleotide sequence: TGTGCCAGCTGGACAGGGATTAATGAGCAGTTCTTC. V usage is TRBV28 and J usage is TRBJ2-1, with TRBD1 matching over 8 bases. The trim removed 8 bases at V and 7 bases at J, leaving 4 bases unmatched. CDR3 length: 12 residues. Germline V gene sequence: CDR1 MDHEN, CDR2 SYDVKM.

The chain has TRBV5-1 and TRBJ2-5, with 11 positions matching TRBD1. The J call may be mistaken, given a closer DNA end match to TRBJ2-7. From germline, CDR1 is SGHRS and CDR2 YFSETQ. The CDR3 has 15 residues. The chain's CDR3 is CASSTIGTGGDEQYF. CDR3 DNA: TGCGCCAGCAGCACTATCGGGACAGGGGGTGACGAGCAGTACTTC.

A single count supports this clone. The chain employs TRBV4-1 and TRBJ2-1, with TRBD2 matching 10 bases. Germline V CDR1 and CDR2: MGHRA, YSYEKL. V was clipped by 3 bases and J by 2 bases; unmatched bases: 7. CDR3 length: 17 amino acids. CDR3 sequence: CASSQMAAGGPYNEQFF. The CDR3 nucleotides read TGCGCCAGCAGCCAGATGGCAGCGGGAGGGCCCTACAATGAGCAGTTCTTC.

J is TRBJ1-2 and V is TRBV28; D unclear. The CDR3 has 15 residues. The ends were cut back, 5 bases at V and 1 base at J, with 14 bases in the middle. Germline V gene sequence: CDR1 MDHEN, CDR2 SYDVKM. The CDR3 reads CASSKPFEVNYGYTF. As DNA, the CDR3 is TGTGCCAGCAGTAAACCCTTCGAGGTTAACTATGGCTACACCTTC.

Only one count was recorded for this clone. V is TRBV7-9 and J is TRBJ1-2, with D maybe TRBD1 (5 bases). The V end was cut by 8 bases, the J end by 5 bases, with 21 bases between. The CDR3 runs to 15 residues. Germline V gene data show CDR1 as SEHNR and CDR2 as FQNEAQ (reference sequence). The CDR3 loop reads CASYDLDSPQYGYTF. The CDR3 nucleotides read TGTGCCAGCTACGATCTCGACAGCCCACAGTATGGCTACACCTTC.